The clone carrying this TCR beta chain has at least ten counts. Its specificity is unknown. CDR1 is SGHRS, CDR2 YFSETQ, per germline. The CDR3 is 15 amino acids. V shed 1 base and J shed 6 bases, with 13 bases lying between them. These data are taken from a study of T cells in Graves' hyperthyroidism and ophthalmopathy. Findings of the study overall: Ophthalmopathy and stable hyperthyroidism were told apart by a 13 V-J model.

RNA transcripts yielded amplified TCR beta CDR3 regions. TCR CDR3 regions were first amplified by RT-PCR with HTBI primers. TCRdb reanalysed the multiplex PCR reads using MiXCR and keeps one entry per CDR3 protein. The sample records around 690,000 distinct CDR3 sequences, less than 25% being singletons. Ophthalmopathy in the patients scored at least 3 on Clinical Activity Score and at least 4 on NOSPECS grade, lasting under 3 months. Diagnoses were made from clinical symptoms, serum measures (thyroxine and TRAb), thyroid ultrasound and orbital computed tomography. The receptor comes from a man under 40 with Graves' ophthalmopathy. The specimen was blood. The J gene is TRBJ2-2, the V gene TRBV5-1, with D tentatively TRBD2 (6 bases). The CDR3 sequence is CASSLLEGSAGELFF. The CDR3 nucleotides read TGCGCCAGCAGCTTGCTGGAGGGGTCGGCCGGGGAGCTGTTTTTT.